This T cell receptor (beta chain) was retrieved from a study of T-cell reconstitution after alpha-beta-depleted transplantation in children. Study-wide results and limits: T-cell numbers and diversity one year post-transplant derived largely from freshly generated T cells. At day 60, the high TCRbeta diversity found in some patients originated from recipient T cells and thymic progenitors that had survived. About two months after transplant, alpha-beta T cells reportedly came from several hundred expanded graft clones.

For TCRbeta, the library was prepared with unique molecular identifiers. TCRdb reanalysed the PCR reads using MiXCR and keeps one entry per CDR3 protein. The sample gives 85,000 to 120,000 distinct CDR3 sequences, 4.5% to 7.5% of which show up once; roughly 5.5% is in the top ten. This clonotype was observed a few times. The antigen remains undetermined. The ends were cut back, 8 bases at V and 2 bases at J, with 24 bases in the middle. In germline, CDR1 is DFQATT, CDR2 SNEGSKA (reference sequence). The CDR3 length is 16 residues. Source: PBMCs, mostly from graft donor cells, taken 60 days after TCRalphabeta/CD19-depleted stem cell transplant. This receptor was obtained from a female patient aged 2-15 years who had a stem cell transplant for Fanconi anemia, so the T cells may come from the graft donor. The V and J genes are TRBV20-1 and TRBJ1-2; D possibly corresponds to TRBD1 (6 bases). CDR3 coding DNA: TGCAGTTGGGGTGCGGGGGGGCGAATCTTGAACTATGGCTACACCTTC. It is translated as CSWGAGGRILNYGYTF.